This T cell receptor (beta chain) was retrieved from a study of blood T cells in healthy people across ages. Study outcomes and limitations: Using unsorted PBMCs precluded a conclusive naive versus antigen-experienced comparison.

A J-beta primer mix and a sample-barcoded 5' primer were used in a second PCR of about 7 to 12 cycles. MiXCR, applied by TCRdb to the 5' RACE reads, yields one record per CDR3 protein. The sample has roughly 1,500,000 distinct CDR3 sequences; 42% are singletons. This CDR3 spans 12 amino acids. From germline, CDR1 is MNHNS and CDR2 SASEGT. V gave up 2 bases and J gave up 5 bases, with 6 bases separating them. As to this clonotype: Its antigen remains unidentified.

Sequenced sample: blood. The sequence was obtained from a woman under 30 in good health. The chain has TRBV6-1 and TRBJ1-2; D not resolved. CDR3 in DNA: TGTGCCAGCAGTGAATCACAGTATGGCTACACCTTC. Protein: CASSESQYGYTF.